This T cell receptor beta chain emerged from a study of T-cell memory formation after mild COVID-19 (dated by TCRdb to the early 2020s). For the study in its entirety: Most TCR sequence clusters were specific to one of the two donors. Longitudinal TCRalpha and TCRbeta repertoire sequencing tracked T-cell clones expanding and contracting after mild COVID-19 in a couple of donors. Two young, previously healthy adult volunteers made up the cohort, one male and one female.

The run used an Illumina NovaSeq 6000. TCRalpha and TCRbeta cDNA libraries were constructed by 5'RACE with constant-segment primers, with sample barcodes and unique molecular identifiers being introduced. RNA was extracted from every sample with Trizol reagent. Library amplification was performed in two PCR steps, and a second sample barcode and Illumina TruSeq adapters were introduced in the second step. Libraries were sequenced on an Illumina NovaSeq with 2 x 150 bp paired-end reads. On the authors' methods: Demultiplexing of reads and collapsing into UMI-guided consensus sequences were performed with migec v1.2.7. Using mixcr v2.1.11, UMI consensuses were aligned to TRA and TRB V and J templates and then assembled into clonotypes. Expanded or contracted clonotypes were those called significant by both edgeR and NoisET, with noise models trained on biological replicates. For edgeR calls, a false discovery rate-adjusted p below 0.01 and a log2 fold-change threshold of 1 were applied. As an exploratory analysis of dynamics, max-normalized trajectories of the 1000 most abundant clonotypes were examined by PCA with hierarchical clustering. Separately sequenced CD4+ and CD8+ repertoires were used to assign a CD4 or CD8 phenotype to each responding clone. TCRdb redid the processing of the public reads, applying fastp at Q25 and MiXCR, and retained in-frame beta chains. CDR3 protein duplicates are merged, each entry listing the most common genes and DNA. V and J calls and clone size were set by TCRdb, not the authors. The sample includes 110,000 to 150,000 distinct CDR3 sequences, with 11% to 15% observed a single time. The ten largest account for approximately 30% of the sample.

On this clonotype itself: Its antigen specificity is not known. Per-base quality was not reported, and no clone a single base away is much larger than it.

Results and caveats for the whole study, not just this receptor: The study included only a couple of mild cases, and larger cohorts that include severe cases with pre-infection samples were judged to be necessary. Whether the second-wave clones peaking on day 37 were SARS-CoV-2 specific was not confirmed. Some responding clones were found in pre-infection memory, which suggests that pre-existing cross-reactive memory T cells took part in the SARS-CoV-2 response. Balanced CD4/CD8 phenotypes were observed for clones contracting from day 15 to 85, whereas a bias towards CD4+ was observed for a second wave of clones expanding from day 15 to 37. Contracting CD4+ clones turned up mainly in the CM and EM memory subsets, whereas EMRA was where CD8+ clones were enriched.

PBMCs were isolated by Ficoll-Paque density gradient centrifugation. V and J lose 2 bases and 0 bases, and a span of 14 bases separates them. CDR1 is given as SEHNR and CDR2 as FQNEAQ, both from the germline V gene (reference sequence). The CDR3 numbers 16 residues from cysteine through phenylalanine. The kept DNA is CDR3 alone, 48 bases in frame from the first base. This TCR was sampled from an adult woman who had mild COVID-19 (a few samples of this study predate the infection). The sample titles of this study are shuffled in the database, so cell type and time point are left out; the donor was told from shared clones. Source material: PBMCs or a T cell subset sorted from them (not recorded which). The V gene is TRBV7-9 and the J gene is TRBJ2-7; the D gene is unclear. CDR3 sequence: CASSLSSRPASYEQYF. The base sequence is TGTGCCAGCAGCTTAAGTTCCAGGCCGGCCTCCTACGAGCAGTACTTC.